This TCR beta chain derives from a study of T cell responses to AZD1222 COVID-19 vaccine (dated by TCRdb to 2020 to 2023). Regarding the complete study: AZD1222 recipients given second doses at about 4 weeks or at about 12 weeks were pooled, since spike-specific TCR depth and breadth were not found to differ between the two schedules. TCR sequencing was performed for about 250 trial participants, of whom about 210 were given two doses of AZD1222 and around 25 were given two doses of MenACWY control vaccine. Enrollment into the trials was organized by age into subgroups of 18-55, 56-69 and 70-plus years, and those subgroups contained approximately 150, 30 and 60 TCR-sequenced participants, respectively. Study-wide conclusions, independent of this receptor: Reportedly, almost half of the unique spike-specific TCRs recognized epitopes lying outside the regions that are mutated in the B.1.351 and B.1.1.7 variants. After two AZD1222 doses, both the breadth and the depth of spike-specific TCRs were significantly higher than at day 0 and than in MenACWY recipients. Most participants were white British and females outnumbered males, and the authors suggested that clonal diversity may have been underestimated. Conclusions about previously exposed vaccinees are limited, since just five or six AZD1222 recipients were seropositive for SARS-CoV-2 at baseline. Vaccine-associated CD4 TCRs spanned the whole spike protein, with dominant responses in regions 160-218 and 743-854. Because no samples from the day 14 peak response were available, repertoires could be characterized only after the peak T cell response. The 56-69-year group was small, and its depth increase did not reach significance, likely because of low power.

The junction shows trimming of 7 bases on V and 5 bases on J, plus 19 bases between the germline ends. The cysteine opens and the phenylalanine closes a CDR3 of 15 amino acids. Kept here is only the CDR3 DNA, which spans 45 bases and is read in frame from base 1. Reading the germline V gene gives CDR1 MNHEY and CDR2 SVGAGI. Concerning this clone: Its recognized antigen is unknown. Per-base quality was not reported, and no clone a single base away is much larger than it.

The CDR3 regions of human TCRbeta chains were analyzed by immunosequencing. For the original study's pipeline: Repertoire TCRs were checked for matches against a reference library of SARS-CoV-2-specific TCRs that had been generated using the MIRA antigen-specificity platform. Breadth was defined as the fraction of unique TCRs that were SARS-CoV-2-associated, and depth was defined as the fraction of total T cells that were SARS-CoV-2-associated. Using the MIRA data, each spike-specific TCR was assigned both to the spike region to which the TCR was reactive and to a CD4 or CD8 class. Log10-transformed breadth and depth values were compared by one-way ANOVA with Sidak's multiple comparisons tests. The clones in this table, taken by TCRdb from immuneACCESS, are in-frame only. Not every clone is retained; where verified, under half of the shortfall comes from an unresolved V gene, and the cause of the rest is unknown. The V and J calls and the clone size are those of that table, but D and trimming were determined from the DNA. The sample table shows 120,000 or so clones, and 85% to 90% are seen once. Approximately 27% of the sample is in the top ten clones.

This specimen's time point label, interpreted: baseline before first vaccination. Samples from vaccinated people were obtained from the UK trials COV001 and COV002, which included a single-blind randomized controlled phase 2/3 trial of AZD1222 (ChAdOx1 nCoV-19) in healthy adults. Trial participant PBMC samples were collected at day 0 and day 28 after the second dose for TCRbeta chain sequencing. The chain was built from TRBV6-5 and TRBJ2-3, with TRBD1 as a weak D call on 6 bases. The sequence was collected from an adult in good health. The sample was peripheral blood, taken on day 0 of AZD1222 vaccination. The sequence in DNA is TGTGCCAGCACCCAAGGACAGCTAACGAAAGATACGCAGTATTTT. Its translation is CASTQGQLTKDTQYF.